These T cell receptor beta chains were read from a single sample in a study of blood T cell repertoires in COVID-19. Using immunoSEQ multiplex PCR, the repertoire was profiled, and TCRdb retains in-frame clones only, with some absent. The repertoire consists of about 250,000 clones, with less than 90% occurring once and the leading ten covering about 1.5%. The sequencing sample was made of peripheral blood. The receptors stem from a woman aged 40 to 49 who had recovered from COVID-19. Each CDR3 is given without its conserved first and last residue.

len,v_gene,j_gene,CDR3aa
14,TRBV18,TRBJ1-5,ASSPMGPGNSQPQH
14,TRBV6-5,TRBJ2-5,ASSYSVAGNQETQY
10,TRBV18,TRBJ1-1,ASSRGGTEAF
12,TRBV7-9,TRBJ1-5,ASSLADRPWAQH
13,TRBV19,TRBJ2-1,ASSINRGQYNEQF
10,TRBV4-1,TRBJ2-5,ASSQDSETQY
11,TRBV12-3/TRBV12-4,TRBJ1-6,ASSFGSSSPLH
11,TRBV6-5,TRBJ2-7,ASSEVGNYEQY
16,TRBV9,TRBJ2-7,ASSAPLGRTGVTYEQY
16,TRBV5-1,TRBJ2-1,ASSLEPLGLAKYNEQF
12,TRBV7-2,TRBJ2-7,ASSRRQGYSEQY
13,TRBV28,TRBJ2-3,ASSPGLVNTDTQY
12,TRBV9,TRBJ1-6,ASSVSGGYSPLH
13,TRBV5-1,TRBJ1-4,ASSATGFSNEKLF
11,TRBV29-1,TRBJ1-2,SVENSYLYGYT
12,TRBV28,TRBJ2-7,ASTGAGGSYEQY
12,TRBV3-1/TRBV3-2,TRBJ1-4,ASSQGGANEKLF
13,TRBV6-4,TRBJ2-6,ASSSDGSGANVLT
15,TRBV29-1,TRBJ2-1,SGGGGALAGAYNEQF
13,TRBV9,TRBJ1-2,ASSVVVGGDSGYT
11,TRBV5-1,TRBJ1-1,ASSGHPGGEAF
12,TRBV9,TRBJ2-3,ASSVRGGTDTQY
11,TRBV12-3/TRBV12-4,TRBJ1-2,ASNTGTLKGYT
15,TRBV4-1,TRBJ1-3,ASSTARGILFGNTIY
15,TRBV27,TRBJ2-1,ASRRTSGGFSYNEQF
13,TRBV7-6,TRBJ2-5,ASSLRTETKETQY
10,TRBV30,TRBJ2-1,AWSGDMGGEF
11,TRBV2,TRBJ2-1,ASRRSRTEEGF
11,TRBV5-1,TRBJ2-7,ASSSGNRDEQY
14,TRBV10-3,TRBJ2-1,AISESEALGGGEQF
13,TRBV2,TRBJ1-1,ASSVLASHYTEAF
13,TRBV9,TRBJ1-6,ASSVGTHEGSPLH
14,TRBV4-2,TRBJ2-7,ASSPNLLAGGYEQY
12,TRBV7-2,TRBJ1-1,ASSGTSGVTEAF
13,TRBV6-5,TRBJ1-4,ASSSQTGGDEKLF
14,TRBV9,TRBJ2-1,ASSVDPLGQYNEQF
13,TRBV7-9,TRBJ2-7,ASSRSLAGAYEQY
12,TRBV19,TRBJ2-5,ASAVRSQGETQY
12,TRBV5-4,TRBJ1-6,ASSLDILYSPLH
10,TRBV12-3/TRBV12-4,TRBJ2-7,ASGMSGHEQY
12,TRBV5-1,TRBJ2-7,ASSLTTGGHEQY